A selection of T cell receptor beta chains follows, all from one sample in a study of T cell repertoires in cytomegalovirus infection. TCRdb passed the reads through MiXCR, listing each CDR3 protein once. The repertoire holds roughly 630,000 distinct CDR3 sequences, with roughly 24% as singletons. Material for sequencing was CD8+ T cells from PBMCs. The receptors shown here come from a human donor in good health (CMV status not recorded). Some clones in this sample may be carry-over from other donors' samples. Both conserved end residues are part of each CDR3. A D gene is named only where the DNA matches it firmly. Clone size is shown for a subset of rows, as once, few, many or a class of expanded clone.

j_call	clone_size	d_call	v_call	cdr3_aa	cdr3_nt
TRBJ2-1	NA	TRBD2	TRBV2	CANSGTSGPSSYNEQFF	TGTGCCAACAGCGGGACTAGCGGGCCCAGCTCCTACAATGAGCAGTTCTTC
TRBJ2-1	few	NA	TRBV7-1	CASSSTRTLNNEQFF	TGTGCCAGCAGCTCTACTAGGACACTAAACAATGAGCAGTTCTTC
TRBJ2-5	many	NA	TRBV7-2	CASSLEYETQYF	TGTGCCAGCAGCTTAGAATATGAGACCCAGTACTTC
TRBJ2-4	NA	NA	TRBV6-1	CASGESIQYF	TGTGCCAGCGGAGAGAGCATTCAGTACTTC
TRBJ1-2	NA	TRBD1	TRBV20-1	CSARDSGQGAGGYTF	TGCAGTGCTAGAGATTCGGGACAGGGGGCCGGCGGCTACACCTTC
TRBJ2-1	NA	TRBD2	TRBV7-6	CASSSRLAGLYNEQFF	TGTGCCAGCAGCTCCCGACTAGCGGGGCTCTACAATGAGCAGTTCTTC
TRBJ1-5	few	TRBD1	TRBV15	CATSRDTGGRVSQPQHF	TGTGCCACCAGCAGAGATACAGGGGGCCGAGTTTCTCAGCCCCAGCATTTT
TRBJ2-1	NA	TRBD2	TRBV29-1	CSVEDRVAGGMSYNEQFF	TGCAGCGTTGAAGATCGGGTAGCGGGGGGGATGTCCTACAATGAGCAGTTCTTC
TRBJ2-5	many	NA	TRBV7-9	CASSSGRQGGETQYF	TGTGCCAGCAGCTCAGGCCGGCAGGGCGGAGAGACCCAGTACTTC
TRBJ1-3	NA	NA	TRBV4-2	CASSQDRWRGSMGNTIYF	TGTGCCAGCAGCCAAGATCGGTGGAGGGGCTCTATGGGAAACACCATATATTTT
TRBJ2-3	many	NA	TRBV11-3	CASRGYNTDTQYF	TGTGCCAGCAGGGGTTATAACACAGATACGCAGTATTTT
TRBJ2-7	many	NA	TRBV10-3	CAIRIDQDEQYF	TGTGCCATCAGAATAGACCAAGACGAGCAGTACTTC
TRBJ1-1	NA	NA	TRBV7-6	CASSSNGRVEAFF	TGTGCCAGCAGTTCGAACGGACGTGTGGAAGCTTTCTTT
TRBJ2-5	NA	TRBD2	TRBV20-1	CSAELGWPSGGAGHPLKTQYF	TGCAGTGCCGAGTTAGGTTGGCCTAGCGGGGGGGCGGGGCATCCCCTGAAGACCCAGTACTTC
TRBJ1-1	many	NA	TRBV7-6	CASSFVSQNTEAFF	TGTGCCAGCAGCTTCGTTTCACAGAACACTGAAGCTTTCTTT
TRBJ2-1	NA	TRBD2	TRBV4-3	CASSQSLAGGRNEQFF	TGCGCCAGCAGCCAATCACTAGCGGGGGGGCGGAATGAGCAGTTCTTC
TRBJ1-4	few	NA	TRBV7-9	CASSRVAEKLFF	TGTGCCAGCAGCCGAGTAGCTGAAAAACTGTTTTTT
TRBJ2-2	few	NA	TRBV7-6	CASSLPDRGTGELFF	TGTGCCAGCAGCTTACCCGACCGGGGCACCGGGGAGCTGTTTTTT
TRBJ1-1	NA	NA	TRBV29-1	CSVWAVMNTEAFF	TGCAGCGTTTGGGCAGTCATGAACACTGAAGCTTTCTTT
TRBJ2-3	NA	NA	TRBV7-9	CAGSLRGGPKTDTQYF	TGTGCCGGCAGCCTACGAGGGGGGCCTAAGACAGATACGCAGTATTTT